The TCR beta chain under discussion was sequenced for a study of control samples from healthy donors and cancer patients. Germline CDR1 is SQVTM and CDR2 is ANQGSEA. The CDR3 spans 14 residues. V was pared by 6 bases and J by 7 bases, with 21 bases between. Method: immunoSEQ multiplex PCR; TCRdb's copy keeps in-frame clones and lacks some. The table includes some 130,000 clones, roughly 90% detected once. The receptor was isolated from a man in his fifties or sixties with head and neck cancer. Input material: PBMCs. The chain carries TRBV29-1 and TRBJ2-5, with D tentatively TRBD1 (6 bases). The CDR3 is CSVTRTADRGTQYF. DNA of the CDR3: TGCAGCGTAACTAGGACAGCCGACCGCGGGACCCAGTACTTC.